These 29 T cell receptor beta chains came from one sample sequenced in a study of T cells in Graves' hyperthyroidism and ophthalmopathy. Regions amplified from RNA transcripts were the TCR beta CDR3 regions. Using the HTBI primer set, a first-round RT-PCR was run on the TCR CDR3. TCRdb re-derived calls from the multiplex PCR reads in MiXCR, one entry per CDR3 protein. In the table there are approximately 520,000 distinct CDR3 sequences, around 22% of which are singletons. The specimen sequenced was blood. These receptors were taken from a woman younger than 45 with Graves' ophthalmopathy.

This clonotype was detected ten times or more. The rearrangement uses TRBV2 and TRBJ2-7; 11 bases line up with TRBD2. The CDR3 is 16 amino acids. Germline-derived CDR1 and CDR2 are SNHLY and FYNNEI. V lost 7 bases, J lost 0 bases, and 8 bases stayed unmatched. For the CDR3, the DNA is TGTGCCAGCACCGGACTAGCGGGCGCGGGCTCCTACGAGCAGTACTTC. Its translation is CASTGLAGAGSYEQYF.

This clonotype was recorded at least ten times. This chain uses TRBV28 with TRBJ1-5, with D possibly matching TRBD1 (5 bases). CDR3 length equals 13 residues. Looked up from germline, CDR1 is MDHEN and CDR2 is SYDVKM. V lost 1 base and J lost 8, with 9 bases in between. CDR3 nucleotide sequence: TGTGCCAGCAGTTTATCAGGGAGGGAGCCCCAGCATTTT. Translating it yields CASSLSGREPQHF. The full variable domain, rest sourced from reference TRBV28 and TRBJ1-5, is DVKVTQSSRYLVKRTGEKVFLECVQDMDHENMFWYRQDPGLGLRLIYFSYDVKMKEKGDIPEGYSVSREKKERFSLILESASTNQTSMYLCASSLSGREPQHFGDGTRLSIL.

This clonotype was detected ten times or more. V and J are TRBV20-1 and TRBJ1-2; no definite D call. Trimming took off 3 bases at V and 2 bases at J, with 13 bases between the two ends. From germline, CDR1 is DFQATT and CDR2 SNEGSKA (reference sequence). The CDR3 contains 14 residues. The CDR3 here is CSASDPGRNYGYTF. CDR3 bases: TGCAGTGCTAGCGACCCGGGAAGGAACTATGGCTACACCTTC.

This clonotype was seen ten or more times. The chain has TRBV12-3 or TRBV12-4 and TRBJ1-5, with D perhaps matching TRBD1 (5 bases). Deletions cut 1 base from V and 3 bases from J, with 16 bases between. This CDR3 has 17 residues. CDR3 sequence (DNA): TGTGCCAGCAGTTTAGTAGCGTTGGGACGGAACAATCAGCCCCAGCATTTT. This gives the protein CASSLVALGRNNQPQHF.

In DNA form, the CDR3 reads TGCGCCAGCAGTTCAGGGGGCGGGGAACCTAAAGAGACCCAGTACTTC. Its protein is CASSSGGGEPKETQYF. The chain combines TRBV10-1 with TRBJ2-5; the match to TRBD1 covers 8 bases. This CDR3 contains 16 residues. With V trimmed by 5 bases and J by 3 bases, 11 bases remained unmatched. The germline V gene has CDR1 WNHNN and CDR2 SYGVQD (reference sequence).

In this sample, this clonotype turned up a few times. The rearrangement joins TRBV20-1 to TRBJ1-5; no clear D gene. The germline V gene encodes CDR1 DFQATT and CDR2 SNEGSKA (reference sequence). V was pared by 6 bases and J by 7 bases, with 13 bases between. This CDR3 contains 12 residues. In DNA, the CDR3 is TGCAGTGCATACTTAAGTGGACAGCCCCAGCATTTT. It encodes CSAYLSGQPQHF.

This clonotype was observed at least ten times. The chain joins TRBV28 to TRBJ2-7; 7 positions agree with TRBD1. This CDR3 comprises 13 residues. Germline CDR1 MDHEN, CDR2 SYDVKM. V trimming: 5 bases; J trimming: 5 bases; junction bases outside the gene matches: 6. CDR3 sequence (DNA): TGTGCCAGCAGTGTTGACAGGGACCACGAGCAGTACTTC. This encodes CASSVDRDHEQYF.

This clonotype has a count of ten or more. The CDR3 nucleotides are TGTGCCAGCGGACGGGCGTACCAAGAGACCCAGTACTTC. This codes for CASGRAYQETQYF. The J gene is TRBJ2-5, the V gene TRBV27, with D unclear. Germline V CDR1 and CDR2: MNHEY, SMNVEV (reference sequence). This CDR3 has 13 amino acids. V lost 8 bases and J 0 bases, leaving 10 bases between the germline ends.

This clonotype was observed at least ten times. CDR3 nucleotide sequence: TGTGCCGCTGACAGGGGTGGGAACACCGGGGAGCTGTTTTTT. It codes for CAADRGGNTGELFF. The chain links TRBV12-3 or TRBV12-4 to TRBJ2-2; TRBD1 matches at 8 bases. Trimming cost V 11 bases and J 1 base; bases outside gene matches: 6. This CDR3 is built from 14 residues.

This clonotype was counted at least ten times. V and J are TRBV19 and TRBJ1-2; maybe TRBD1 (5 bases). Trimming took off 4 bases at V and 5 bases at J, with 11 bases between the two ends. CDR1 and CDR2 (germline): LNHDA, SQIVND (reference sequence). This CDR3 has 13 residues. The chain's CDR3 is CASSRPDNYGYTF. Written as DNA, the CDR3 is TGTGCCAGTAGTAGACCGGACAATTATGGCTACACCTTC.

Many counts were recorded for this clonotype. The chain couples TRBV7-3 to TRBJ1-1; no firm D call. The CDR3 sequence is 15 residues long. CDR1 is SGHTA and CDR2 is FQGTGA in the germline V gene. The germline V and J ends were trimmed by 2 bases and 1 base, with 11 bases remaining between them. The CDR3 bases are TGTGCCAGCAGCTTATTCCCGGATTCGAACACTGAAGCTTTCTTT. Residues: CASSLFPDSNTEAFF.

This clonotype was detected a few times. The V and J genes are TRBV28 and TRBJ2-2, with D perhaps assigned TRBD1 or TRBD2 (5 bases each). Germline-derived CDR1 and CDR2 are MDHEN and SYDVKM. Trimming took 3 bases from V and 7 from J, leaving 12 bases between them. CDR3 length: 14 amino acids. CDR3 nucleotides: TGTGCCAGCAGTTTCGTGGGGGTTGGCGGGGAGCTGTTTTTT. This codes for CASSFVGVGGELFF.

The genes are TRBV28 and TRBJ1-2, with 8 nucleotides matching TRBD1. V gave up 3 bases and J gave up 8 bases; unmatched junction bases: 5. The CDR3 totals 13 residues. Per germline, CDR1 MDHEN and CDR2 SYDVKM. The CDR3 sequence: CASSLGRGRGYTF. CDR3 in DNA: TGTGCCAGCAGTTTGGGCAGGGGGCGAGGCTACACCTTC.

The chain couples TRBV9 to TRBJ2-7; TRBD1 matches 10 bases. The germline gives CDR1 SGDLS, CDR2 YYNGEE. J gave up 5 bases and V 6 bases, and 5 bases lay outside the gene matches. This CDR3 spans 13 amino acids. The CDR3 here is CASTGTGDNEQYF. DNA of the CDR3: TGTGCCAGCACCGGGACAGGGGACAACGAGCAGTACTTC.

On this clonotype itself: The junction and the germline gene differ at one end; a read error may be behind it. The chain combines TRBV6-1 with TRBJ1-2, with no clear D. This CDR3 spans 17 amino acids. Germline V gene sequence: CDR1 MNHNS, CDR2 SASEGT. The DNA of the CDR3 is TGTGCCAGCAGTGAAGTGATCCCCTCCCGGTACAACTATGGCTACGCCTTC. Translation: CASSEVIPSRYNYGYAF.

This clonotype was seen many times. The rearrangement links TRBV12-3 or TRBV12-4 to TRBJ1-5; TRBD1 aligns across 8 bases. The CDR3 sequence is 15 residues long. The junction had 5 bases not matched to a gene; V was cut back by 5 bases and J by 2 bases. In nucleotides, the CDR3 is TGTGCCAGCAGTGGTCAGGGGGCCGGCAATCAGCCCCAGCATTTT. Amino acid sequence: CASSGQGAGNQPQHF.

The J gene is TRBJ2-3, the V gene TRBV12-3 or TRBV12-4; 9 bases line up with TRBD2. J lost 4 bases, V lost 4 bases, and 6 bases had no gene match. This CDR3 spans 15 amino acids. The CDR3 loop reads CASSYGGRESDTQYF. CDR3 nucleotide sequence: TGTGCCAGCAGTTACGGCGGGAGGGAATCAGATACGCAGTATTTT.

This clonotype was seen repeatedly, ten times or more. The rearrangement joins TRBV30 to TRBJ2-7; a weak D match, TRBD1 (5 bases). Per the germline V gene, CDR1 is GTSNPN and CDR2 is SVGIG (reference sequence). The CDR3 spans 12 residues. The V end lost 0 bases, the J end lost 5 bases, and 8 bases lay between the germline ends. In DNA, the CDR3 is TGTGCCTGGAGTGTAATAGGGGACGAGCAGTACTTC. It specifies CAWSVIGDEQYF. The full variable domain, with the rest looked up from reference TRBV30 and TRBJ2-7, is SQTIHQWPATLVQPVGSPLSLECTVEGTSNPNLYWYRQAAGRGLQLLFYSVGIGQISSEVPQNLSASRPQDRQFILSSKKLLLSDSGFYLCAWSVIGDEQYFGPGTRLTVT.

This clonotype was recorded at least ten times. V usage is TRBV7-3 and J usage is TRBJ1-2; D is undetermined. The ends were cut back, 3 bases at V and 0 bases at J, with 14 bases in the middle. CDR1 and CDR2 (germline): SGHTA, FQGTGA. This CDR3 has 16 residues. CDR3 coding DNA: TGTGCCAGCAGCTTGAACGGTCAAGGAGCTAACTATGGCTACACCTTC. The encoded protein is CASSLNGQGANYGYTF.

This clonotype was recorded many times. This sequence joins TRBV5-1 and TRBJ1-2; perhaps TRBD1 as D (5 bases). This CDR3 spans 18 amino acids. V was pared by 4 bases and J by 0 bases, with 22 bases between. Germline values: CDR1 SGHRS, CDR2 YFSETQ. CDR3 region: CASSGPTGTYGSNYGYTF. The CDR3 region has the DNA TGCGCCAGCAGCGGACCCACCGGGACTTACGGATCTAACTATGGCTACACCTTC.

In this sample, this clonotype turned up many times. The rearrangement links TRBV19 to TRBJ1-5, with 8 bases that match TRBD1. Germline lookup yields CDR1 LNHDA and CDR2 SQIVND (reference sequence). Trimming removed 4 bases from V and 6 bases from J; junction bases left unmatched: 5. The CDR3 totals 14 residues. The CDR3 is CASSTDRESQPQHF. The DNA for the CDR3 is TGTGCCAGTAGTACGGACAGGGAATCTCAGCCCCAGCATTTT.

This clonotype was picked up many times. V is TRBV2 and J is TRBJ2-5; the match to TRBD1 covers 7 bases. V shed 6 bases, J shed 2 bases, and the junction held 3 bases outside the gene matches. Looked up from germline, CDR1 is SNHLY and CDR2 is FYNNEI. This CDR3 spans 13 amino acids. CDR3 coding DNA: TGTGCCAGCAGGGGGACAGTACAAGAGACCCAGTACTTC. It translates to CASRGTVQETQYF.

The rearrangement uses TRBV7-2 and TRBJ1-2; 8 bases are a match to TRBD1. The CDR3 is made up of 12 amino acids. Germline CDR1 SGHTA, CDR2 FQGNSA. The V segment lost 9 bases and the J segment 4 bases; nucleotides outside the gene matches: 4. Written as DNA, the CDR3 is TGTGCCAGGACAGGGGAAGGCTATGGCTACACCTTC. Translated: CARTGEGYGYTF.

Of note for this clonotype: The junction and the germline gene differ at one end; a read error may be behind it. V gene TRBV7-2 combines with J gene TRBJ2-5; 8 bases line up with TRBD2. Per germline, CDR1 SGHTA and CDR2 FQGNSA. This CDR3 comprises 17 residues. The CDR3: CASSLWLAGEAQEAQYF. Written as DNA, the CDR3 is TGTGCCAGCAGCTTATGGCTAGCGGGTGAGGCGCAAGAGGCCCAGTACTTC.

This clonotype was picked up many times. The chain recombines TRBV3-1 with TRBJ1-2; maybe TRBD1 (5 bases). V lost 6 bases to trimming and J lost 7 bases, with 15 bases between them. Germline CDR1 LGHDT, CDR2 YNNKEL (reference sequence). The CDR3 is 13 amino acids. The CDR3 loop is CASRTTGVGGYTF. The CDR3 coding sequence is TGTGCCAGCAGAACTACAGGAGTAGGTGGCTACACCTTC.

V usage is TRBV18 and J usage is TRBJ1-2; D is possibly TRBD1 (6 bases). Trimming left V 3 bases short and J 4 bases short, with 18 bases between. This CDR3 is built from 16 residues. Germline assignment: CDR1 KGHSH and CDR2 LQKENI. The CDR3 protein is CASSPRQEVPFYGYTF. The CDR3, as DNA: TGTGCCAGCTCACCGAGACAGGAAGTTCCGTTCTATGGCTACACCTTC.

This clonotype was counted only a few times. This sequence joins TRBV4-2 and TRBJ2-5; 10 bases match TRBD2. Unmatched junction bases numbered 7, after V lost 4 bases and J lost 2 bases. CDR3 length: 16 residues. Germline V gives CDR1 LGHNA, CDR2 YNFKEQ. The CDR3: CASSRAEAGGQETQYF. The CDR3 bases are TGTGCCAGCAGCCGAGCGGAAGCGGGGGGGCAAGAGACCCAGTACTTC.

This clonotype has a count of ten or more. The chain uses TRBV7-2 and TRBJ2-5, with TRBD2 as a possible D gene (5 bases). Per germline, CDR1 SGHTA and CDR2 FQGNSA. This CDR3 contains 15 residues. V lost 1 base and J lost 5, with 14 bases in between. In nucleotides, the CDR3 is TGTGCCAGCAGCTTAGTGTCATCGGGGATTGAGACCCAGTACTTC. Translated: CASSLVSSGIETQYF.

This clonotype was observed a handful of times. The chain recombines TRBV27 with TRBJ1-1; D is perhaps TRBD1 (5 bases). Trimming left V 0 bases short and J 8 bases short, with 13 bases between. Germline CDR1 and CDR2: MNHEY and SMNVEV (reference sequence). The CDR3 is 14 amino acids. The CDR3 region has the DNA TGTGCCAGCAGTTTATCGGCGGGGGTCTCCGAAGCTTTCTTT. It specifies CASSLSAGVSEAFF.